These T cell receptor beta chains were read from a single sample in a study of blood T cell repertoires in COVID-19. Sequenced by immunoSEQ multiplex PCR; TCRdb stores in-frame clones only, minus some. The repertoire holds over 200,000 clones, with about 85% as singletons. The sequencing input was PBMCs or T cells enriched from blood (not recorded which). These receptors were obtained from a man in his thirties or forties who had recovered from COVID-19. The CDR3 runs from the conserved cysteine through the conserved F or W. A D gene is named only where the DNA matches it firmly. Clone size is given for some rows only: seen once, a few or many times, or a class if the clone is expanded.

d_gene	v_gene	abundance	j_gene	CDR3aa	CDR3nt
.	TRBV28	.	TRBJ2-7	CASKGGMSSYEQYF	TGTGCCAGCAAAGGGGGTATGAGCTCCTACGAGCAGTACTTC
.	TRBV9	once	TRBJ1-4	CASSVGSGITNEKLFF	TGTGCCAGCAGCGTAGGATCGGGTATAACTAATGAAAAACTGTTTTTT
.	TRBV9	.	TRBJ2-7	CVRSPSSYEQYF	TGTGTTCGCTCCCCGAGCTCCTACGAGCAGTACTTC
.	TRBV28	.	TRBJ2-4	CASSPDGVGAKNIQYF	TGTGCCAGCAGCCCCGACGGGGTAGGAGCCAAAAACATTCAGTACTTC
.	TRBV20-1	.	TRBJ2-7	CSASGRNEQYF	TGCAGTGCTAGTGGGAGAAACGAGCAGTACTTC
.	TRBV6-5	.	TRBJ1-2	CASSYAGLTTNYGYTF	TGTGCCAGCAGTTATGCGGGCCTTACGACTAACTATGGCTACACCTTC
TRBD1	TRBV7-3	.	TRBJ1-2	CASSRTSGQGSTHGYTF	TGTGCCAGCAGCCGAACCTCGGGACAGGGCAGCACTCATGGCTACACCTTC
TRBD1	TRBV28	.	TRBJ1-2	CASSLGQGSGYTF	TGTGCCAGCAGCTTGGGACAGGGAAGTGGCTACACCTTC
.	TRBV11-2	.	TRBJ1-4	CASSLRSANEKLFF	TGTGCCAGCAGCCTCAGGTCGGCTAATGAAAAACTGTTTTTT
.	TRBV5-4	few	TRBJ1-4	CASSFDSPGQLFF	TGTGCCAGCAGCTTCGACAGCCCAGGGCAACTGTTTTTT
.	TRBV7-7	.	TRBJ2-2	CASSPGEWATGELFF	TGTGCTAGCAGCCCAGGGGAGTGGGCCACCGGGGAGCTGTTTTTT
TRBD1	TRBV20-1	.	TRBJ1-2	CSASSSGTGGGYGYTF	TGCAGTGCTAGTAGCTCTGGGACAGGGGGCGGCTATGGCTACACCTTC
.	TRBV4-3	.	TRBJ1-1	CASSQVQRLNTEAFF	TGCGCCAGCAGCCAAGTCCAGAGGTTGAACACTGAAGCTTTCTTT
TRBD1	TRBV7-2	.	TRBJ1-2	CASSSGTGNSDYGYTF	TGTGCCAGCAGCTCCGGGACAGGGAATTCGGACTATGGCTACACCTTC
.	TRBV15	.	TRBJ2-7	CATSRESFYEQYF	TGTGCCACCAGCAGAGAATCATTCTACGAGCAGTACTTC
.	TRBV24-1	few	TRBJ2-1	CATKIVGSYNEQFF	TGTGCCACCAAAATAGTCGGCTCCTACAATGAGCAGTTCTTC
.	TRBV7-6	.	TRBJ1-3	CASSLYSGNTIYF	TGTGCCAGCAGCTTGTACTCTGGAAACACCATATATTTT
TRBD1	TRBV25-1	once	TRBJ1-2	CASSGTGDYGYTF	TGTGCCAGCAGTGGGACAGGGGACTATGGCTACACCTTC
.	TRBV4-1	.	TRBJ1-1	CASSQVGGRNTEAFF	TGCGCCAGCAGCCAAGTAGGGGGTAGGAACACTGAAGCTTTCTTT
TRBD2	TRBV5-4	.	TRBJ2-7	CASSLVRGGRYEQYF	TGTGCCAGCAGCTTGGTGCGGGGGGGCCGCTACGAGCAGTACTTC
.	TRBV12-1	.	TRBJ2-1	CASSLGLNLEQFF	TGTGCCAGCAGCCTAGGACTAAATCTTGAGCAGTTCTTC
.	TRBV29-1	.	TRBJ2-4	CSVAGRLAKNIQYF	TGCAGCGTCGCGGGCCGCCTAGCCAAAAACATTCAGTACTTC
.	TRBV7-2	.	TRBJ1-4	CASSRRGYGEKLFF	TGTGCCAGCAGCCGTCGGGGGTACGGTGAAAAACTGTTTTTT
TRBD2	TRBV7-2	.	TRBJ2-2	CASSLAGGPGTGELFF	TGTGCCAGCAGCTTAGCGGGAGGGCCGGGCACCGGGGAGCTGTTTTTT
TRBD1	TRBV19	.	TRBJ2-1	CASRGQGGHEQFF	TGTGCCAGTAGAGGACAGGGTGGGCATGAGCAGTTCTTC
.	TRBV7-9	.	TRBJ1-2	CASSGPGDYGYTF	TGTGCCAGCAGCGGACCAGGGGACTATGGCTACACCTTC
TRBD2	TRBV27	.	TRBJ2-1	CASGGLAGINEQFF	TGTGCCAGCGGGGGACTAGCGGGAATCAATGAGCAGTTCTTC
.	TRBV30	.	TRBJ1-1	CAWSVLRGLNTEAFF	TGTGCCTGGAGTGTACTACGGGGTCTGAACACTGAAGCTTTCTTT
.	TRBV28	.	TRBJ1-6	CASNSRRSNSPLHF	TGTGCCAGCAACTCCCGGAGATCAAATTCACCCCTCCACTTT
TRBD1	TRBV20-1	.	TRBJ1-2	CSASKTGENYGYTF	TGCAGTGCTAGTAAGACAGGGGAAAACTATGGCTACACCTTC
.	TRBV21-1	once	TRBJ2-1	CASTPDRSYNEQFF	TGTGCCAGCACCCCGGACAGAAGCTACAATGAGCAGTTCTTC
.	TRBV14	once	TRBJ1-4	CASSQDGRRNEKLFF	TGTGCCAGCAGCCAAGATGGCAGGCGCAATGAAAAACTGTTTTTT
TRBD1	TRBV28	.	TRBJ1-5	CASSVTGVAEPQHF	TGTGCCAGCAGTGTAACAGGGGTGGCTGAGCCCCAGCATTTT
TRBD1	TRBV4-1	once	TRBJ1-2	CASSQKGQGTDFYGYTF	TGCGCCAGCAGCCAAAAGGGACAGGGCACCGATTTCTATGGCTACACCTTC
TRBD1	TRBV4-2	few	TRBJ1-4	CASSQERGQGSEKLFF	TGTGCCAGCAGCCAAGAAAGGGGACAGGGGTCTGAAAAACTGTTTTTT
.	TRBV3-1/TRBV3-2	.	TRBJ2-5	CASSQAGAARETQYF	TGTGCCAGCAGCCAAGCCGGTGCGGCACGAGAGACCCAGTACTTC
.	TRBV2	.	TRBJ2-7	CASDAGEQYF	TGTGCCAGCGATGCGGGAGAGCAGTACTTC
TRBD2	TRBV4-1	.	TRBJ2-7	CASSPTSGIVDEQYF	TGCGCCAGCAGCCCTACTAGCGGGATAGTCGACGAGCAGTACTTC
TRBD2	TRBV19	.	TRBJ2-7	CASSKGTSGRIYEQYF	TGTGCCAGCAGTAAGGGGACTAGCGGGAGGATTTACGAGCAGTACTTC
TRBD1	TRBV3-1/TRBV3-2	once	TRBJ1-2	CASSQSGGIYGYTF	TGTGCCAGCAGCCAATCAGGGGGTATATATGGCTACACCTTC
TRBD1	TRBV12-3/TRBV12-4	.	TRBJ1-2	CASGQGAQYGYTF	TGTGCCAGCGGGCAGGGGGCACAGTATGGCTACACCTTC
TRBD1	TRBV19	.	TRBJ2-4	CASRQGDIQYF	TGTGCCAGTCGACAGGGTGACATTCAGTACTTC
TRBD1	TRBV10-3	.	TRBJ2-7	CAIRGTGKGSEQYF	TGTGCCATCAGGGGGACAGGGAAGGGGTCCGAGCAGTACTTC
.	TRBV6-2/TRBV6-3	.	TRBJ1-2	CASSSDRTTNYGYTF	TGTGCCAGCAGTTCCGACAGGACCACTAACTATGGCTACACCTTC
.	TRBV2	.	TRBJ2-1	CASTGRHWAEQFF	TGTGCCAGCACGGGGAGGCATTGGGCTGAGCAGTTCTTC
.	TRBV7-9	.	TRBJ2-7	CASSLISVNYEQYF	TGTGCCAGCAGCTTAATCTCAGTTAACTACGAGCAGTACTTC
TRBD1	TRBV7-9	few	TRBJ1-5	CASSQGAEQPQHF	TGTGCCAGCAGTCAGGGGGCAGAACAGCCCCAGCATTTT
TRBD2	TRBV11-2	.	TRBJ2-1	CASSLSGAPYNEQFF	TGTGCCAGCAGCCTAAGCGGGGCGCCTTACAATGAGCAGTTCTTC
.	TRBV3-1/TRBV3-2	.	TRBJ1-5	CASSQGLVGGGNQPQHF	TGTGCCAGCAGCCAAGGTCTAGTCGGCGGGGGCAATCAGCCCCAGCATTTT
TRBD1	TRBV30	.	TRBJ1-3	CAWSGTGGNTIYF	TGTGCCTGGAGCGGGACAGGGGGTAACACCATATATTTT
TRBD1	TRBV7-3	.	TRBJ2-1	CASSLGQGRDEQFF	TGTGCCAGCAGCTTGGGACAGGGTCGGGATGAGCAGTTCTTC
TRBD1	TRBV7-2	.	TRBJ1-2	CASSLTGQPRNYGYTF	TGTGCCAGCAGCCTAACGGGACAGCCAAGGAACTATGGCTACACCTTC
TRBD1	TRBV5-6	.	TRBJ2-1	CASSSPPDPGQGNEQFF	TGTGCCAGCAGCTCCCCCCCTGACCCGGGACAGGGTAATGAGCAGTTCTTC